This entry describes one TCR beta chain. Authors' methods: Estimates of nucleated cell counts were drawn from the amplification of reference gene primers. TCRdb's table, derived via immunoSEQ multiplex PCR, lists solely in-frame clones and lacks some. The V and J calls and clone size come from that table; D and trimming were worked out from the DNA. Of tens of thousands of clones listed, about 88% are singletons. V shed 4 bases and J 5 bases; nucleotides not matched to a gene: 5. This CDR3 contains 15 residues. In germline, CDR1 is SEHNR, CDR2 FQNEAQ (reference sequence). The data originate from a study of blood T cell repertoires in COVID-19. Study-wide background: Collection of acute and convalescent COVID-19 samples took place in the United States, Italy and Spain. T cells, B-cell-depleted T cells, or PBMCs supplied cDNA or gDNA.

The gene calls are TRBV7-9 and TRBJ2-2; 9 positions match TRBD1. The sample consisted of peripheral blood. The TCR sequence derives from a woman aged 65 to 85 with active COVID-19. In DNA, the CDR3 is TGTGCCAGCAGCTCGGGACAGGGAAGAACCGGGGAGCTGTTTTTT. Translation: CASSSGQGRTGELFF.